The 29 T cell receptor beta chains below all came from one sample that was sequenced in a study of blood T cells in healthy people across ages. The second PCR ran roughly 7 to 12 cycles with a sample-barcoded 5' primer and J-beta primers. TCRdb reprocessed the 5' RACE reads with MiXCR, giving one entry per CDR3 protein. Seen here are approximately 1.5 million distinct CDR3 sequences, 35% to 45% observed once, and the top ten hold 4%. Sequencing used blood. Every receptor here comes from a woman under 30 in good health.

This clonotype was counted once. The chain couples TRBV24-1 to TRBJ2-5; 9 bases are shared with TRBD2. The CDR3 runs to 16 residues. The germline gives CDR1 KGHDR, CDR2 SFDVKD. The V segment lost 4 bases and the J segment 11 bases; nucleotides outside the gene matches: 16. CDR3 amino acids: CATSETSGSSYNEQYF. In DNA form, the CDR3 reads TGTGCCACCAGTGAGACTAGCGGAAGCTCCTACAATGAGCAGTACTTC.

This clonotype has a handful of counts. The chain joins TRBV7-9 to TRBJ1-2; D perhaps matches TRBD1 (5 bases). Germline CDR1 and CDR2: SEHNR and FQNEAQ (reference sequence). The CDR3 contains 14 residues. V lost 3 bases and J lost 1, with 9 bases in between. In DNA, the CDR3 is TGTGCCAGCAGCTTGGGACCCAATAACTATGGCTACACCTTC. Protein product: CASSLGPNNYGYTF.

This clonotype has just a few counts. The V call is TRBV20-1, the J call TRBJ1-4, with D possibly matching TRBD1 (5 bases). The CDR3 is 15 residues long. V was clipped by 3 bases and J by 3 bases, with 14 bases between them. Looked up from germline, CDR1 is DFQATT and CDR2 is SNEGSKA (reference sequence). The CDR3 sequence: CSARVGQWANEKLFF. The CDR3 nucleotides are TGCAGTGCTAGGGTGGGGCAGTGGGCTAATGAAAAACTGTTTTTT.

V gene TRBV5-5 combines with J gene TRBJ2-5; 13 nucleotides line up with TRBD2. The closer fit of TRBJ2-7 to the DNA end suggests the J call may be wrong. CDR1 is SGHKS, CDR2 YYEKEE, per germline (reference sequence). The CDR3 covers 15 residues. Here the CDR3 DNA reads TGTGCCAGCAGCTACGGACTAGCGGGAGAGTACGAGCAGTACTTC. As protein: CASSYGLAGEYEQYF.

A few counts support this clonotype. CDR3 nucleotide sequence: TGTGCCAGCAGCTTGTCCGGGTTGATATCAGATACGCAGTATTTT. This codes for CASSLSGLISDTQYF. The chain recombines TRBV7-2 with TRBJ2-3; D unresolved. V lost 3 bases and J 4 bases, leaving 14 bases between the germline ends. The CDR3 is 15 residues long. Germline V gene lookup returns CDR1 SGHTA and CDR2 FQGNSA.

The chain recombines TRBV20-1 with TRBJ2-3; either TRBD1 or TRBD2 may fit D (5 bases each). CDR1 and CDR2 from the germline V gene are DFQATT and SNEGSKA (reference sequence). The CDR3 is made up of 15 amino acids. Deletions cut 1 base from V and 0 bases from J, with 11 bases between. This CDR3 reads CSARVERGSTDTQYF. For the CDR3, the DNA is TGCAGTGCTAGAGTCGAGAGGGGAAGCACAGATACGCAGTATTTT.

The V call is TRBV23-1, the J call TRBJ2-1; D may be TRBD1 (6 bases). TRBV23-1 is designated an ORF whose function remains uncertain. V shed 6 bases and J shed 7 bases, with 22 bases lying between them. CDR3 length: 16 amino acids. The DNA of the CDR3 is TGCGCCAGCAGCGCAGGGGTCTTTTTCCCCGGGAATGAGCAGTTCTTC. As protein: CASSAGVFFPGNEQFF.

V and J are TRBV25-1 and TRBJ2-5; 7 bases match TRBD1. Per germline, CDR1 MGHDK and CDR2 SYGVNS. V lost 7 bases and J lost 13; bases outside the gene matches: 6. CDR3 size: 10 residues. The CDR3 nucleotides read TGTGCCAGCAACAGACAGGGTAGGTACTTC. Its translation is CASNRQGRYF.

The chain links TRBV6-5 to TRBJ2-1; 13 nucleotides line up with TRBD2. The junction had 6 bases not matched to a gene; V was cut back by 10 bases and J by 0 bases. This CDR3 has 16 residues. Germline V gives CDR1 MNHEY, CDR2 SVGAGI. The CDR3 bases are TGTGCCACCCTAAGGACTAGCGGGGGCTCCTACAATGAGCAGTTCTTC. This codes for CATLRTSGGSYNEQFF.

The genes are TRBV4-2 and TRBJ1-6; no clear D gene. Between the trimmed V and J ends, which lost 4 bases and 9 bases, there was a span of 16 bases. This CDR3 spans 15 amino acids. Looked up from germline, CDR1 is LGHNA and CDR2 is YNFKEQ. The CDR3 DNA is TGTGCCAGCAGCCGGTACGGGATCCTCGGTTCACCCCTCCACTTT. It translates to CASSRYGILGSPLHF.

This chain links TRBV24-1 with TRBJ2-4; no firm D call. The germline CDR1 and CDR2 sequences are KGHDR and SFDVKD. V was trimmed by 8 bases and J by 0 bases, leaving 16 bases between them. There are 16 residues in the CDR3. CDR3: CATTDDWTLAKNIQYF. CDR3 nucleotide sequence: TGTGCCACCACCGACGACTGGACCCTAGCCAAAAACATTCAGTACTTC.

The table lists this clonotype with many counts. The J gene is TRBJ2-7, the V gene TRBV4-3; 8 bases map to TRBD1. J was trimmed by 5 bases and V by 0 bases; bases with no gene match: 6. Germline lookup yields CDR1 LGHNA and CDR2 YSLEER. The CDR3 has 15 residues. The CDR3 nucleotides are TGCGCCAGCAGCCAAGATGGCAGGGGGCTCGACGAGCAGTACTTC. It encodes CASSQDGRGLDEQYF.

The chain recombines TRBV11-2 with TRBJ2-1; D is possibly TRBD1 (5 bases). The DNA end is more similar to TRBJ2-7, so the J call may be wrong. CDR1 and CDR2 (germline): SGHAT, FQNNGV. The CDR3 runs 15 residues. The CDR3 is CASSLVTGSYNEQYF. The DNA for the CDR3 is TGTGCCAGCAGCTTAGTCACAGGTTCCTACAATGAGCAGTACTTC.

The chain joins TRBV4-3 to TRBJ1-6; 8 bases line up with TRBD1. The CDR3 sequence is 14 residues long. Germline V gene lookup returns CDR1 LGHNA and CDR2 YSLEER. Losses at the gene ends were 0 bases for V and 12 bases for J; bases not matched to a gene: 4. CDR3 nucleotides: TGCGCCAGCAGCCAAGATAACAGGGGGGTACCCCTCCACTTT. Protein sequence: CASSQDNRGVPLHF.

The chain couples TRBV6-6 to TRBJ2-1; TRBD2 agrees at 10 bases. V trimming: 7 bases; J trimming: 8 bases; junction bases outside the gene matches: 11. There are 15 residues in the CDR3. Germline V gene lookup returns CDR1 MNHNY and CDR2 SVGAGI (reference sequence). Written as DNA, the CDR3 is TGTGCCAGCACCAAGCTAGCGGGAGTGGACGATGAGCAGTTCTTC. The encoded protein is CASTKLAGVDDEQFF.

The chain employs TRBV10-3 and TRBJ2-1; maybe TRBD1 (5 bases). Germline V gene lookup returns CDR1 ENHRY and CDR2 SYGVKD. Trimming left V 3 bases short and J 10 bases short, with 19 bases between. This CDR3 is built from 15 residues. CDR3 in DNA: TGTGCCATCAGTGATCGAGACAGTGGCTTGAGGGAGCAGTTCTTC. It specifies CAISDRDSGLREQFF.

The genes are TRBV27 and TRBJ1-1; TRBD1 is a possible D gene (5 bases). Looked up from germline, CDR1 is MNHEY and CDR2 is SMNVEV (reference sequence). The CDR3 is made up of 15 amino acids. Trimming took off 5 bases at V and 4 bases at J, with 17 bases between the two ends. Here the CDR3 DNA reads TGTGCCAGCAGTAGCCTGGGAGGGGTAGCCACTGAAGCTTTCTTT. It encodes CASSSLGGVATEAFF.

This clonotype has only a few counts. This chain connects TRBV4-3 to TRBJ2-7; a weak D match, TRBD2 (6 bases). The CDR3 length is 15 residues. V lost 1 base and J 4 bases, leaving 14 bases between the germline ends. Germline CDR1 is LGHNA and CDR2 is YSLEER. The CDR3 bases are TGCGCCAGCAGCCAAGGTTCGGGAGAAGTTTACGAGCAGTACTTC. This codes for CASSQGSGEVYEQYF.

The rearrangement links TRBV4-2 to TRBJ2-2; tentatively, D is TRBD2 (6 bases). This CDR3 comprises 16 residues. Germline loops: CDR1 LGHNA, CDR2 YNFKEQ. Trimming cost V 4 bases and J 4 bases, with 16 bases left between them. In nucleotides, the CDR3 is TGTGCCAGCAGCCCTCTGGAGGGCCGGGTCACCGGGGAGCTGTTTTTT. It codes for CASSPLEGRVTGELFF.

The table lists this clonotype with a count of one. CDR3 in amino acids: CSARRAGTDEQYF. The CDR3 nucleotides are TGCAGTGCTAGGCGGGCAGGGACAGACGAGCAGTACTTC. The chain employs TRBV20-1 and TRBJ2-4; 7 nucleotides match TRBD1. Near its end, the DNA agrees better with TRBJ2-7, so the J call may be wrong. This CDR3 spans 13 amino acids. CDR1 and CDR2 (germline): DFQATT, SNEGSKA (reference sequence).

Concerning this clonotype itself: Given a much more abundant clone one base away, this may be a read error. The chain joins TRBV6-5 to TRBJ2-7; TRBD1 agrees at 8 bases. Looked up from germline, CDR1 is MNHEY and CDR2 is SVGAGI. This CDR3 contains 14 residues. After removal of 6 bases from V and 7 bases from J, the junction contained 11 bases not matched to a gene. CDR3 in amino acids: CASRPGQENNEQYF. The CDR3 coding sequence is TGTGCCAGCAGGCCGGGACAGGAAAACAATGAGCAGTACTTC.

Worth noting for this clonotype: This could be a read error, since a much larger clone is one nucleotide away. The chain carries TRBV7-8 and TRBJ2-1; 7 bases map to TRBD2. The DNA end is more similar to TRBJ2-7, so the J call may be wrong. This CDR3 has 16 residues. CDR1 is SGHVS, CDR2 FQNEAQ, per germline. For the CDR3, the DNA is TGTGCCAGCAGCTTAAACGTGGGAGGGACCTACAATGAGCAGTACTTC. This gives the protein CASSLNVGGTYNEQYF.

This clonotype was picked up many times. J is TRBJ1-5 and V is TRBV6-1, with TRBD1 identical over 7 bases. With 2 bases clipped from V and 2 bases from J, the junction kept 15 bases outside the gene matches. The germline gives CDR1 MNHNS, CDR2 SASEGT. This CDR3 is 19 amino acids long. The CDR3 DNA sequence: TGTGCCAGCAGTGAATCCGGGACAGCTCGTTATCGCGGCAATCAGCCCCAGCATTTT. It is translated as CASSESGTARYRGNQPQHF.

This clonotype was counted only a few times. The rearrangement joins TRBV3-1 to TRBJ2-7; 8 positions agree with TRBD1. The CDR3 runs 14 residues. The junction had 7 bases not matched to a gene; V was cut back by 5 bases and J by 4 bases. Germline values: CDR1 LGHDT, CDR2 YNNKEL (reference sequence). The CDR3 DNA follows: TGTGCCAGCAGCTCCCGACAGGGGCGGTACGAGCAGTACTTC. This translates into CASSSRQGRYEQYF.

The CDR3 loop reads CATSTYTNTGELFF. CDR3 DNA sequence: TGTGCCACCAGCACGTACACGAACACCGGGGAGCTGTTTTTT. This chain links TRBV15 with TRBJ2-2; no reliable D call. The CDR3 covers 14 residues. Trimming shortened V by 4 bases and J by 0 bases, and 6 bases separated the two germline ends. Germline assignment: CDR1 LNHNV and CDR2 YYDKDF (reference sequence).

This clonotype appeared a few times. This chain joins TRBV4-1 and TRBJ1-1; D is ambiguous. The CDR3 has 18 residues. Deletions cut 0 bases from V and 1 base from J, with 18 bases between. CDR1 and CDR2 (germline): MGHRA, YSYEKL. The CDR3 protein is CASSQDLLSPRQNTEAFF. The CDR3 bases are TGCGCCAGCAGCCAAGACTTACTCTCCCCCCGACAGAACACTGAAGCTTTCTTT.

This clonotype was seen more than once but under ten times. The rearrangement joins TRBV5-8 to TRBJ2-1; D perhaps matches TRBD2 (5 bases). With the DNA end fitting TRBJ2-7 better, the J assignment may be wrong. In germline, CDR1 is SGHTS, CDR2 YDEGEE. The length of the CDR3 is 13 residues. CDR3 sequence: CASGSGSYNEQYF. CDR3 sequence (DNA): TGTGCCAGCGGGAGCGGAAGCTACAATGAGCAGTACTTC.

The chain has TRBV20-1 and TRBJ2-3, with 10 bases lining up with TRBD2. This CDR3 has 14 residues. The germline V gene has CDR1 DFQATT and CDR2 SNEGSKA (reference sequence). With 7 bases clipped from V and 7 bases from J, the junction kept 11 bases outside the gene matches. CDR3 in amino acids: CSVHTSGKYHTQYF. The CDR3 coding sequence is TGCAGTGTTCATACTAGCGGGAAATATCATACGCAGTATTTT.

The V gene is TRBV7-2, the J gene TRBJ2-7, with TRBD1 identical over 7 bases. The CDR3 covers 15 residues. Germline V CDR1 and CDR2: SGHTA, FQGNSA. V gave up 5 bases and J gave up 4 bases; unmatched junction bases: 11. DNA for the CDR3: TGTGCCAGCAGCCCCCGCGCGGACAGGATTTACGAGCAGTACTTC. Translation gives CASSPRADRIYEQYF.